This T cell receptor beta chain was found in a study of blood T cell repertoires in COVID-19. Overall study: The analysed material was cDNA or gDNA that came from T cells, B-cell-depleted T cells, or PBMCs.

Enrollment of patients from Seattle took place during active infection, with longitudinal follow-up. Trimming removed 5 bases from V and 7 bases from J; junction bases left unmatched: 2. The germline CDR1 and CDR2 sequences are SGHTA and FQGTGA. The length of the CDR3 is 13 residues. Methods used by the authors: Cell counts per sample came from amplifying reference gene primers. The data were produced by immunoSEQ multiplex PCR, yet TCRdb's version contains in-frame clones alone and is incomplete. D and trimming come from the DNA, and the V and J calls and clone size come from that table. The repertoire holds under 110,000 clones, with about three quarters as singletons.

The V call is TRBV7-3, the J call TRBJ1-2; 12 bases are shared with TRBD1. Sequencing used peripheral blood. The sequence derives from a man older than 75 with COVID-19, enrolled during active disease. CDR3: CASSGTGGSGYTF. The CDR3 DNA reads TGTGCCAGCAGCGGGACAGGGGGCTCTGGCTACACCTTC.